This is a list of T cell receptor beta chains from one sample in a study of beta chain features in type 1 diabetes. Produced via immunoSEQ multiplex PCR; TCRdb's table is partial and in-frame only. The sample holds a few hundred thousand clones; approximately 16% are singletons and the top ten take roughly 0.08%. The sequenced material came from naive CD4+ T cells from blood. All receptors derive from a man aged 25-45 years with type 1 diabetes. CDR3s include the opening cysteine and the closing phenylalanine or tryptophan. D genes are given only for firm matches. Only some rows state a clone size, as once, few, many or a class for expanded clones.

D gene	clone size	V gene	J gene	CDR3 protein	CDR3 DNA
.	.	TRBV5-6	TRBJ2-4	CASSLDPPQPKNIQYF	TGTGCCAGCAGCTTGGATCCTCCCCAGCCCAAAAACATTCAGTACTTC
.	.	TRBV5-1	TRBJ2-1	CASSLEVAVYNEQFF	TGCGCCAGCAGCTTGGAGGTAGCGGTGTACAATGAGCAGTTCTTC
.	.	TRBV7-2	TRBJ2-3	CASSFQGPDTQYF	TGTGCCAGCAGCTTTCAGGGCCCAGATACGCAGTATTTT
.	few	TRBV7-2	TRBJ2-6	CASRVPSGANVLTF	TGTGCCAGCAGGGTCCCCTCTGGGGCCAACGTCCTGACTTTC
.	.	TRBV6-5	TRBJ2-7	CASSLWISYEQYF	TGTGCCAGCAGTTTGTGGATCTCCTACGAGCAGTACTTC
.	.	TRBV28	TRBJ2-7	CASSFSSYEQYF	TGTGCCAGCAGTTTCAGCTCCTACGAGCAGTACTTC
.	.	TRBV7-9	TRBJ1-2	CASSFGEGGYGYTF	TGTGCCAGCAGCTTCGGCGAAGGGGGCTATGGCTACACCTTC
.	.	TRBV9	TRBJ1-3	CASSVEASGNTIYF	TGTGCCAGCAGCGTAGAGGCTTCTGGAAACACCATATATTTT
.	few	TRBV2	TRBJ2-3	CASTDFFTDTQYF	TGTGCCAGCACGGACTTCTTCACAGATACGCAGTATTTT
TRBD2	.	TRBV12-5	TRBJ2-1	CASGLASGTEQFF	TGTGCTAGTGGTTTGGCGAGCGGGACTGAGCAGTTCTTC
TRBD1	few	TRBV29-1	TRBJ2-6	CSVRTGPFSGANVLTF	TGCAGCGTCCGGACAGGGCCTTTCTCTGGGGCCAACGTCCTGACTTTC
.	.	TRBV18	TRBJ2-1	CASSPLHEQFF	TGTGCCAGCTCACCTCTACATGAGCAGTTCTTC
TRBD1	.	TRBV25-1	TRBJ2-1	CASSEYSAGGAYNEQFF	TGTGCCAGCAGTGAATATTCGGCAGGGGGCGCATATAATGAGCAGTTCTTC
TRBD1	.	TRBV7-2	TRBJ2-1	CASSWDRGLSNEQFF	TGTGCCAGCAGCTGGGACAGGGGGCTAAGCAATGAGCAGTTCTTC
.	.	TRBV28	TRBJ2-7	CASSIPLKAEQYF	TGTGCCAGCAGTATTCCCCTAAAAGCCGAGCAGTACTTC
.	.	TRBV7-2	TRBJ1-5	CASSLVQTGTQPQHF	TGTGCCAGCAGCTTAGTTCAGACGGGAACTCAGCCCCAGCATTTT
TRBD1	.	TRBV5-1	TRBJ1-3	CASSDGQGGNTIYF	TGCGCCAGCAGCGACGGACAGGGAGGAAACACCATATATTTT
TRBD2	once	TRBV10-3	TRBJ2-1	CAINGGRDNEQFF	TGTGCCATCAATGGCGGGAGGGACAATGAGCAGTTCTTC
.	few	TRBV7-9	TRBJ2-3	CASSWSLTTDTQYF	TGTGCCAGCAGCTGGTCCTTGACCACAGATACGCAGTATTTT
TRBD1	.	TRBV4-3	TRBJ2-7	CASSHEGDSSYEQYF	TGCGCCAGCAGCCATGAAGGGGACAGCTCCTACGAGCAGTACTTC
TRBD1	few	TRBV25-1	TRBJ2-7	CASSEKVGGGYEQYF	TGTGCCAGCAGTGAGAAGGTAGGGGGCGGCTACGAGCAGTACTTC
.	.	TRBV29-1	TRBJ1-2	CSGYSANYGYTF	TGCAGCGGTTACAGCGCTAACTATGGCTACACCTTC
.	.	TRBV7-2	TRBJ2-1	CASSFGAPSYNEQFF	TGTGCCAGCAGCTTCGGGGCGCCCTCCTACAATGAGCAGTTCTTC
.	few	TRBV28	TRBJ2-3	CASCDGGATDTQYF	TGTGCCAGCTGCGACGGGGGAGCCACAGATACGCAGTATTTT
.	.	TRBV4-2	TRBJ2-7	CASSPSGTYEQYF	TGTGCCAGCAGTCCCAGCGGAACCTACGAGCAGTACTTC
TRBD1	.	TRBV25-1	TRBJ1-1	CASIGQANTEAFF	TGTGCCAGCATCGGACAGGCGAACACTGAAGCTTTCTTT
.	.	TRBV9	TRBJ2-5	CASSVGVGQETQYF	TGTGCCAGCAGCGTAGGGGTGGGGCAAGAGACCCAGTACTTC
TRBD2	.	TRBV5-6	TRBJ2-1	CASSLAEGGHNEQFF	TGTGCCAGCAGCTTGGCGGAGGGAGGGCACAATGAGCAGTTCTTC
.	few	TRBV30	TRBJ1-4	CAWRFWQGNEKLFF	TGTGCCTGGAGGTTTTGGCAGGGTAATGAAAAACTGTTTTTT
TRBD2	few	TRBV2	TRBJ2-7	CASSEREGGSEYF	TGTGCCAGCAGTGAGAGGGAAGGCGGGAGCGAGTACTTC